This paragraph reports one TCR beta chain. Libraries were prepared by immunoSEQ multiplex PCR; TCRdb keeps only in-frame clonotypes and omits some of them. The sample has around 2.1 million clones, 90% to 95% seen once. The germline V and J ends were trimmed by 2 bases and 0 bases, with 8 bases remaining between them. CDR3 length: 14 residues. Germline loops: CDR1 MGHDK, CDR2 SYGVNS. The sample comes from a study of shared clonotypes between healthy human individuals. Selected positively for CCR7 and CD45RO-negative, naive CD8 cells excluded terminally differentiated effector memory CD45RA+ cells. The source of this sequence is a man younger than 35 in good health. Some clones in this sample may be carry-over from other donors' samples. This chain connects TRBV25-1 to TRBJ2-7; D is possibly TRBD1 (6 bases). Sequences were obtained from naive CD8+ T cells from PBMCs. CDR3 region: CASSEQGISYEQYF. The CDR3 coding sequence is TGTGCCAGCAGTGAACAGGGGATCTCCTACGAGCAGTACTTC.